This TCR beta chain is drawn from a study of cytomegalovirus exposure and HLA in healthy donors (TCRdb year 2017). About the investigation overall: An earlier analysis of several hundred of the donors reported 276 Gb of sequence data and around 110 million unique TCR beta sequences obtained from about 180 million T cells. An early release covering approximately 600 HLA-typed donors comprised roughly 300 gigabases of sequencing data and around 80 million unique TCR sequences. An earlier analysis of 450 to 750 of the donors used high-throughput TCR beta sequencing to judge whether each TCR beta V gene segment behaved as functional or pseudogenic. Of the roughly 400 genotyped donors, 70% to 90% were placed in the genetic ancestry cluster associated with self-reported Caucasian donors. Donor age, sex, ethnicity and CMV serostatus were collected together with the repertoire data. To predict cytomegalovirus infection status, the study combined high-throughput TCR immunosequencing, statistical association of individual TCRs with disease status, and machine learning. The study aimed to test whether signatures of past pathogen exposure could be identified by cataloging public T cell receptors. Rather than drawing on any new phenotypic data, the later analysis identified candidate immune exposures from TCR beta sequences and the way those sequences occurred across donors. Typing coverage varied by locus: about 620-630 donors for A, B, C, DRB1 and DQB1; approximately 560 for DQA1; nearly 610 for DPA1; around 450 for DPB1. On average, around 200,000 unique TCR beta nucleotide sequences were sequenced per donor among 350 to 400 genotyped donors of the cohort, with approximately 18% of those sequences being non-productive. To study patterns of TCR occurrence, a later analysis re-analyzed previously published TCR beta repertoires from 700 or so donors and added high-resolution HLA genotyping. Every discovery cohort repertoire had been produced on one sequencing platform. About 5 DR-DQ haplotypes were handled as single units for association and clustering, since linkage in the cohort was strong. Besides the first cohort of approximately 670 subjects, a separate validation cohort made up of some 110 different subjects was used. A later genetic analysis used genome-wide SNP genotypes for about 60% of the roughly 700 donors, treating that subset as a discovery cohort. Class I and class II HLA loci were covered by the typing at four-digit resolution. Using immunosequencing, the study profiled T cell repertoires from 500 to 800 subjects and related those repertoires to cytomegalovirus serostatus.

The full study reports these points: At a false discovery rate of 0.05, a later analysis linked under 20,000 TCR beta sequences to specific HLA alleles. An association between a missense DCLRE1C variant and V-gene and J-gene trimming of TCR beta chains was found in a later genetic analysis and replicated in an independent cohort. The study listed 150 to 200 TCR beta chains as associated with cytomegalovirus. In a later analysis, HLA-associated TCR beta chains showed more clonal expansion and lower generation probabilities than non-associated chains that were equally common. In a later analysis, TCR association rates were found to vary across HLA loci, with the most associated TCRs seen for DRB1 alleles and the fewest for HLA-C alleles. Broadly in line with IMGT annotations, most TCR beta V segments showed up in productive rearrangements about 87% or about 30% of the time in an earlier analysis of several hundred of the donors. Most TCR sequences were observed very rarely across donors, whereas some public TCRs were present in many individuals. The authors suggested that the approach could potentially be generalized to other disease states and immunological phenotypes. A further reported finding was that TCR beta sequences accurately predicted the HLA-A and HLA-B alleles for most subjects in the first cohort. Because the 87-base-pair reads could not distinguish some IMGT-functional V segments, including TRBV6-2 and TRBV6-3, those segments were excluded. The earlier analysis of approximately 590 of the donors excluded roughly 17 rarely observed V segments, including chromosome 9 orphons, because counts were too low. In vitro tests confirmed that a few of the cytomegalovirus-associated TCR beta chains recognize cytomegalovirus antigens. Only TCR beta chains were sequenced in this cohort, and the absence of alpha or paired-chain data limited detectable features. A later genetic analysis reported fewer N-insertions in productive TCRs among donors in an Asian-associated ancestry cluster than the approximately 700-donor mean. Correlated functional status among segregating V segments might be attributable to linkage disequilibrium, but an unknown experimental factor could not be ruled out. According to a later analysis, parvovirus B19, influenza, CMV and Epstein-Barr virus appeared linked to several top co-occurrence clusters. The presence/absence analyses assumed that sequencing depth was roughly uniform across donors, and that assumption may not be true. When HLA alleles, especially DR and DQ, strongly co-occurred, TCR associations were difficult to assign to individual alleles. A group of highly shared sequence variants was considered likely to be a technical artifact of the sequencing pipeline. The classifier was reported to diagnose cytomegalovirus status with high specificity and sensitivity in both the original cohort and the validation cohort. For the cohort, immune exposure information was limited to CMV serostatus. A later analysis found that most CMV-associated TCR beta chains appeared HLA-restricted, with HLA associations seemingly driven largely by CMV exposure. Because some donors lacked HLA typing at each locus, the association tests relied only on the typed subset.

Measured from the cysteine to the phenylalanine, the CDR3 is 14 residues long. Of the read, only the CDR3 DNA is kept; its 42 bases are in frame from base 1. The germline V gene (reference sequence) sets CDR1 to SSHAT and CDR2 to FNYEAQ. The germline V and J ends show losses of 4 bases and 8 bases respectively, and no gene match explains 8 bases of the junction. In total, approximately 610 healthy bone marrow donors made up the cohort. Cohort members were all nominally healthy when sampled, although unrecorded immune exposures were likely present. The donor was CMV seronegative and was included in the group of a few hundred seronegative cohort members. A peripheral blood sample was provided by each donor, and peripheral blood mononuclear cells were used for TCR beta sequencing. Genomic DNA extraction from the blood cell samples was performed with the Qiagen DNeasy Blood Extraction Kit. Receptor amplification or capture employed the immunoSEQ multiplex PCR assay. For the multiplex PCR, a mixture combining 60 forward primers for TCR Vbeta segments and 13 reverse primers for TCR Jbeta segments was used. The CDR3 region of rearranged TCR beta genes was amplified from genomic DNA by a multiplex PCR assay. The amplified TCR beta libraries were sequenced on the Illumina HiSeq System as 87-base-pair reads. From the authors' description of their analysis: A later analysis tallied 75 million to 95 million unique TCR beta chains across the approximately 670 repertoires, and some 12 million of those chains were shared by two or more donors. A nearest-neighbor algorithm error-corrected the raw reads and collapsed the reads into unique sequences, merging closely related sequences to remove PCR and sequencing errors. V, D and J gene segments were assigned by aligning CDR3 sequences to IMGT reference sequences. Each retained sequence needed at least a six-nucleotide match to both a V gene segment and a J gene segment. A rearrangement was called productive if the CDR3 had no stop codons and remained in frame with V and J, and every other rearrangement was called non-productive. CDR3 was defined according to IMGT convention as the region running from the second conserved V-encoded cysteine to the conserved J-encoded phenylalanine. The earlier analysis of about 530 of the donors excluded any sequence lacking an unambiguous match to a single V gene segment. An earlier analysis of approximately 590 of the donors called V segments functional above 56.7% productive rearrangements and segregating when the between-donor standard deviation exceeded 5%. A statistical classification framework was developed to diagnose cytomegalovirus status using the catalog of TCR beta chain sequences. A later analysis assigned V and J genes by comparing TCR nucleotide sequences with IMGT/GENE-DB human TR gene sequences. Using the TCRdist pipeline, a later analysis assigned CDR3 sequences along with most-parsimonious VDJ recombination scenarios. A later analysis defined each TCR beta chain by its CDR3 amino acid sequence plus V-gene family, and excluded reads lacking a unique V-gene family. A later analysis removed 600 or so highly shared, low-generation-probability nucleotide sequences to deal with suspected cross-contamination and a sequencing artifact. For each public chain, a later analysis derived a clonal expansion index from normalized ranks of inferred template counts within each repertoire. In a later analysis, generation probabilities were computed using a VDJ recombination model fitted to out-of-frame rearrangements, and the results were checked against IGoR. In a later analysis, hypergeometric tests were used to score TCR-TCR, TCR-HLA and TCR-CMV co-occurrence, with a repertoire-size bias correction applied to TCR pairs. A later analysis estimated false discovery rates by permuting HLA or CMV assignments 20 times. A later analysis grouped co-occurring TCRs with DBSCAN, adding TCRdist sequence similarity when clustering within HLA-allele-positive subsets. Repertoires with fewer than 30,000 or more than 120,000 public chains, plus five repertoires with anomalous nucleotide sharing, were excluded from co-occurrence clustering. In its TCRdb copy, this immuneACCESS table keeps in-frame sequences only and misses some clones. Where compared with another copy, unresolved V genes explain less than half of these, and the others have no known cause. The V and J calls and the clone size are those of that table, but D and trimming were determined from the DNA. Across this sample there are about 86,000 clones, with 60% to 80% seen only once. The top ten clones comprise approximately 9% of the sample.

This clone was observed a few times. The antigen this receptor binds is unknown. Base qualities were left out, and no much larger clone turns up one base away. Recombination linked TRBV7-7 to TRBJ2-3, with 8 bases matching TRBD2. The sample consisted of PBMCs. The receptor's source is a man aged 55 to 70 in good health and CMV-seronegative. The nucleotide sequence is TGTGCCAGCAGCTCCGGGACTAGTTCAGCTACGCAGTATTTT. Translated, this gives CASSSGTSSATQYF. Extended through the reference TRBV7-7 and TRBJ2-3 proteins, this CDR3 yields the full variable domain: GAGVSQSPRYKVTKRGQDVTLRCDPISSHATLYWYQQALGQGPEFLTYFNYEAQPDKSGLPSDRFSAERPEGSISTLTIQRTEQRDSAMYRCASSSGTSSATQYFGPGTRLTVL.